Presented here are 17 T cell receptor beta chains from one specimen sequenced in a study of blood T cell repertoires in COVID-19. Profiling relied on immunoSEQ multiplex PCR, and the TCRdb table lists in-frame clones only, not all of them. The sample records about 57,000 clones, about four fifths being singletons. The sample taken for sequencing was PBMCs or T cells enriched from blood (not recorded which). These receptors came from a woman aged 40 to 50 with acute COVID-19.

This clone was found once. The V and J genes are TRBV29-1 and TRBJ2-3, with D possibly TRBD2 on 6 matching bases. The V gene's germline CDR1 is SQVTM and CDR2 ANQGSEA. Trimming shortened V by 1 base and J by 0 bases, and 17 bases separated the two germline ends. The CDR3 loop spans 17 amino acids. The CDR3 sequence: CSVEVFGNSGSTDTQYF. CDR3 sequence (DNA): TGCAGCGTTGAAGTCTTTGGTAATAGCGGAAGCACAGATACGCAGTATTTT.

This clone was observed a handful of times. The V gene is TRBV19, the J gene TRBJ1-2, with D possibly matching TRBD1 (6 bases). Looked up from germline, CDR1 is LNHDA and CDR2 is SQIVND (reference sequence). V was trimmed by 9 bases and J by 1 base, leaving 15 bases between them. This CDR3 contains 14 residues. For the CDR3, the DNA is TGTGCCAGCCGATCGACAGGAGTTAACTATGGCTACACCTTC. This translates into CASRSTGVNYGYTF.

The chain couples TRBV15 to TRBJ2-5; TRBD2 matches 11 bases. The V gene end was trimmed by 4 bases and the J gene end by 2 bases; junction bases not matched to a gene: 3. Germline CDR1 LNHNV, CDR2 YYDKDF (reference sequence). The CDR3 covers 15 residues. The CDR3 DNA follows: TGTGCCACCAGCATCGGGACTAGCGGACAAGAGACCCAGTACTTC. Translating it yields CATSIGTSGQETQYF.

V gene TRBV7-9 combines with J gene TRBJ1-1; D is ambiguous. Trimming left V 8 bases short and J 1 base short, with 20 bases between. This CDR3 has 16 residues. Germline CDR1 SEHNR, CDR2 FQNEAQ (reference sequence). CDR3 sequence reads: CASSEEWAEENTEAFF. As DNA, the CDR3 is TGTGCCAGCTCCGAGGAATGGGCGGAGGAGAACACTGAAGCTTTCTTT.

The chain couples TRBV6-5 to TRBJ1-5; D possibly corresponds to TRBD1 (6 bases). V shed 6 bases and J shed 1 base, with 13 bases lying between them. Germline loops: CDR1 MNHEY, CDR2 SVGAGI. This CDR3 is 15 amino acids long. The CDR3 loop reads CASRGQLYSNQPQHF. Written as DNA, the CDR3 is TGTGCCAGCAGAGGACAGTTGTACAGCAATCAGCCCCAGCATTTT.

V and J are TRBV10-1 and TRBJ1-2; D gene uncertain. Per germline, CDR1 WNHNN and CDR2 SYGVQD (reference sequence). The CDR3 sequence is 15 residues long. The V gene lost 5 bases and the J gene lost 6 bases, with 19 bases spanning the gap. The CDR3 region has the DNA TGCGCCAGCAGTCCGGCAGGAGGGTCGATGGATGGCTACACCTTC. Protein sequence: CASSPAGGSMDGYTF.

The V and J genes are TRBV24-1 and TRBJ1-1; possibly TRBD1 for D (5 bases). V gave up 1 base and J gave up 4 bases, with 18 bases separating them. The CDR3 runs 17 residues. Germline lookup yields CDR1 KGHDR and CDR2 SFDVKD. The CDR3 region is CATSDLGATEGATEAFF. The CDR3 DNA sequence: TGTGCCACCAGTGATTTAGGGGCCACGGAAGGGGCCACTGAAGCTTTCTTT.

The V and J genes are TRBV2 and TRBJ2-1; 7 bases map to TRBD2. Germline CDR1 and CDR2: SNHLY and FYNNEI. This CDR3 has 13 residues. V shed 6 bases, J shed 9 bases, and the junction held 8 bases outside the gene matches. For the CDR3, the DNA is TGTGCCAGCAGCCCTCAGCCGGGGGGTGAGCAGTTCTTC. Its protein product is CASSPQPGGEQFF.

The rearrangement joins TRBV19 to TRBJ1-4; 7 nucleotides line up with TRBD1. Germline-derived CDR1 and CDR2 are LNHDA and SQIVND (reference sequence). The V segment lost 5 bases and the J segment 6 bases; nucleotides outside the gene matches: 0. The CDR3 sequence is 12 residues long. DNA of the CDR3: TGTGCCAGTAGTGGGACAGATGAAAAACTGTTTTTT. It specifies CASSGTDEKLFF.

This clone came up once. This sequence joins TRBV27 and TRBJ1-5; weak D call: TRBD1 (6 bases). This CDR3 is 15 amino acids long. The germline V gene has CDR1 MNHEY and CDR2 SMNVEV (reference sequence). Trimming took off 6 bases at V and 4 bases at J, with 16 bases between the two ends. CDR3 nucleotide sequence: TGTGCCAGCAGGACAACAGGGATTAGGAATCAGCCCCAGCATTTT. This sequence encodes CASRTTGIRNQPQHF.

This clone was observed once. The CDR3 DNA follows: TGCGCCAGTTCGACAGGGGGGTCTGAAGAGAAGCAGTACGTC. It translates to CASSTGGSEEKQYV. This chain uses TRBV10-2 with TRBJ2-7; 9 bases map to TRBD1. This CDR3 comprises 14 residues. The germline CDR1 and CDR2 sequences are WSHSY and SAAADI. Trimming removed 9 bases from V and 8 bases from J; junction bases left unmatched: 14.

This chain joins TRBV19 and TRBJ1-5; D is possibly TRBD1 (6 bases). The ends were cut back, 4 bases at V and 0 bases at J, with 7 bases in the middle. CDR3 size: 14 residues. CDR1 LNHDA and CDR2 SQIVND come from the germline V gene (reference sequence). CDR3 residues: CASSTQGSNQPQHF. The CDR3 DNA reads TGTGCCAGTAGTACACAGGGTAGCAATCAGCCCCAGCATTTT.

V is TRBV15 and J is TRBJ2-7, with a weak D call TRBD1 (6 bases). The CDR3 has 15 amino acids. Germline loops: CDR1 LNHNV, CDR2 YYDKDF (reference sequence). Trimming removed 5 bases at V and 7 bases at J, with 21 bases between. In DNA, the CDR3 is TGTGCCACCAGCTCCCCGGGACAAGGCCGCCGGGAGCAGTACTTC. It encodes CATSSPGQGRREQYF. Filled out from reference TRBV15 and TRBJ2-7, the complete variable domain reads DAMVIQNPRYQVTQFGKPVTLSCSQTLNHNVMYWYQQKSSQAPKLLFHYYDKDFNNEADTPDNFQSRRPNTSFCFLDIRSPGLGDTAMYLCATSSPGQGRREQYFGPGTRLTVT.

The chain is built from TRBV9 and TRBJ2-5; TRBD2 agrees at 9 bases. Germline values: CDR1 SGDLS, CDR2 YYNGEE. This CDR3 contains 19 residues. Trimming at V came to 2 bases and at J to 2 bases, leaving 16 bases not matched to a gene. The CDR3, as DNA: TGTGCCAGCAGCGTTGGTGCCACTAGCGGGTGGGGGGCTCAAGAGACCCAGTACTTC. Translation: CASSVGATSGWGAQETQYF.

The rearrangement uses TRBV7-8 and TRBJ1-1; 7 nucleotides align to TRBD1. The CDR3 totals 17 residues. Germline V lookup: CDR1 SGHVS, CDR2 FQNEAQ. The V and J ends lost 5 bases and 3 bases, in that order; junction bases with no gene match: 15. CDR3 sequence: CASSPWTGRTTDTEAFF. CDR3 coding DNA: TGTGCCAGCAGCCCCTGGACAGGTCGAACCACCGACACTGAAGCTTTCTTT. Variable domain in full (rest from reference TRBV7-8 and TRBJ1-1): GAGVSQSPRYKVAKRGQDVALRCDPISGHVSLFWYQQALGQGPEFLTYFQNEAQLDKSGLPSDRFFAERPEGSVSTLKIQRTQQEDSAVYLCASSPWTGRTTDTEAFFGQGTRLTVV.

The gene calls are TRBV19 and TRBJ2-6; D possibly corresponds to TRBD1 (5 bases). Germline CDR1 LNHDA, CDR2 SQIVND (reference sequence). The CDR3 runs to 17 residues. V gave up 6 bases and J gave up 2 bases, with 17 bases separating them. This CDR3 is CASSTRSAGPGANVLTF. The CDR3 region has the DNA TGTGCCAGTAGCACCCGATCAGCAGGGCCTGGGGCCAACGTCCTGACTTTC.

V gene TRBV6-1 combines with J gene TRBJ2-3, with 9 bases lining up with TRBD2. This CDR3 contains 15 residues. Looked up from germline, CDR1 is MNHNS and CDR2 is SASEGT. V shed 3 bases and J 6 bases; nucleotides not matched to a gene: 7. DNA for the CDR3: TGTGCCAGCAGTGATGGTGCGGGGGGGCATGATACGCAGTATTTT. This sequence encodes CASSDGAGGHDTQYF.